This T cell receptor (beta chain) was identified during a study of OX40 agonist ivuxolimab in advanced cancers. Study in general: Of mixed ages from about 23 to 79 and averaging roughly 64 years, the group was about 86% male. Study outcomes and limitations: CD4+ and CD8+ T cells in blood underwent clonal expansion by week 6 at 0.1 to 3.0 mg/kg.

Measured with immunoSEQ multiplex PCR; TCRdb has only the in-frame clones, and not every one. The sample holds 35,000 to 40,000 clones, roughly 80% seen once. Trimming shortened V by 2 bases and J by 4 bases, and 7 bases separated the two germline ends. Germline CDR1 reads SGHRS; CDR2 reads YFSETQ. The CDR3 is made up of 13 amino acids. On this clone: No antigen is known for it.

The chain carries TRBV5-1 and TRBJ2-1; D ambiguous. This sample comprised CD4+ or CD8+ T cells sorted from blood, obtained in a trial of the OX40 agonist ivuxolimab. This receptor was identified in an adult with an advanced solid tumor such as melanoma, head and neck, liver or kidney cancer. CDR3 sequence (DNA): TGCGCCAGCAGCTTCGGAATATACAATGAGCAGTTCTTC. Translating gives CASSFGIYNEQFF.